These 13 T cell receptor beta chains were all obtained from the same sample, sequenced in a study of cytomegalovirus exposure and HLA in healthy donors. PCR primers comprised 60 Vbeta and 13 Jbeta primers. Sequencing used immunoSEQ multiplex PCR; TCRdb keeps in-frame clones, though not all of them. The data show about 170,000 clones, approximately 81% seen once. The sequenced sample was PBMCs. These receptors all come from a male donor in good health and CMV-seronegative.

The chain couples TRBV7-3 to TRBJ2-2, with 8 bases aligning to TRBD1. V shed 3 bases, J shed 3 bases, and the junction held 3 bases outside the gene matches. This CDR3 is 15 amino acids long. CDR1 SGHTA and CDR2 FQGTGA come from the germline V gene. The CDR3 DNA reads as TGTGCCAGCAGCTTCCAGGGGGCGGACACCGGGGAGCTGTTTTTT. It encodes CASSFQGADTGELFF.

V gene TRBV21-1 combines with J gene TRBJ2-2; the listed D gene, TRBD1, was not tested against the DNA. TRBV21-1 is designated a pseudogene. This CDR3 comprises 15 residues. CDR3 amino acids: CASSKLGQGSGELFF. The CDR3 nucleotides are TGTGCCAGCAGCAAACTGGGACAGGGGTCGGGGGAGCTGTTTTTT.

V and J are TRBV28 and TRBJ2-5, with no clear D. The CDR3 consists of 17 residues. V was clipped by 7 bases and J by 2 bases, with 23 bases between them. Germline values: CDR1 MDHEN, CDR2 SYDVKM. The CDR3 is CASTITPRGHIQETQYF. CDR3 sequence (DNA): TGTGCCAGCACCATTACTCCACGTGGGCATATACAAGAGACCCAGTACTTC. Complete variable domain (other parts from reference TRBV28 and TRBJ2-5): DVKVTQSSRYLVKRTGEKVFLECVQDMDHENMFWYRQDPGLGLRLIYFSYDVKMKEKGDIPEGYSVSREKKERFSLILESASTNQTSMYLCASTITPRGHIQETQYFGPGTRLLVL.

This clone turned up a few times. The rearrangement joins TRBV6-1 to TRBJ2-7; a possible D gene is TRBD1 (6 bases). The CDR3 sequence is 15 residues long. The germline CDR1 and CDR2 sequences are MNHNS and SASEGT. Trimming removed 2 bases at V and 0 bases at J, with 11 bases between. The CDR3 spells CASSESGVSSYEQYF. CDR3 DNA sequence: TGTGCCAGCAGTGAATCAGGGGTCAGCTCCTACGAGCAGTACTTC.

The chain joins TRBV7-8 to TRBJ1-5; D possibly corresponds to TRBD1 (6 bases). This CDR3 spans 14 amino acids. Trimming removed 1 base at V and 4 bases at J, with 8 bases between. Germline V gene data show CDR1 as SGHVS and CDR2 as FQNEAQ. The CDR3 is CASSLDRANQPQHF. CDR3 in DNA: TGTGCCAGCAGCTTAGACAGGGCGAATCAGCCCCAGCATTTT.

The chain is built from TRBV10-3 and TRBJ2-7, with a weak D call TRBD1 (6 bases). Germline values: CDR1 ENHRY, CDR2 SYGVKD. Trimming cost V 5 bases and J 0 bases, with 14 bases left between them. The length of the CDR3 is 15 residues. For the CDR3, the DNA is TGTGCCATCAGTCAGGGGCCCAGGAGCTCCTACGAGCAGTACTTC. It specifies CAISQGPRSSYEQYF.

The chain has TRBV5-4 and TRBJ2-3; 14 bases agree with TRBD2. The V gene end was trimmed by 4 bases and the J gene end by 6 bases; junction bases not matched to a gene: 4. The CDR3 sequence is 15 residues long. Per germline, CDR1 SGHNT and CDR2 YYREEE (reference sequence). The CDR3 sequence is CASSTGTSGSDTQYF. The CDR3 DNA follows: TGTGCCAGCAGCACCGGGACTAGCGGGAGTGATACGCAGTATTTT.

This clone occurred a few times. The V and J genes are TRBV4-3 and TRBJ1-5; no clear D gene. CDR3 length: 14 amino acids. The germline V and J ends were trimmed by 0 bases and 8 bases, with 11 bases remaining between them. Germline lookup yields CDR1 LGHNA and CDR2 YSLEER. The CDR3 sequence is CASSQELSREPQHF. The CDR3 DNA sequence: TGCGCCAGCAGCCAAGAACTCTCGCGGGAGCCCCAGCATTTT.

The chain combines TRBV7-3 with TRBJ1-1, with unresolved D. The V and J ends lost 5 bases and 1 base respectively, with 11 bases between them. The CDR3 spans 14 residues. Germline V gives CDR1 SGHTA, CDR2 FQGTGA. The CDR3: CASSPLTGNTEAFF. CDR3 in DNA: TGTGCCAGCAGCCCCCTAACCGGGAACACTGAAGCTTTCTTT.

This clone was observed a few times. The rearrangement uses TRBV5-4 and TRBJ1-1, with TRBD1 matching 8 bases. The germline CDR1 and CDR2 sequences are SGHNT and YYREEE (reference sequence). J lost 5 bases, V lost 5 bases, and 5 bases had no gene match. The CDR3 spans 13 residues. Here the CDR3 DNA reads TGTGCCAGCAGTTTCAGGGGGCTGACTGAAGCTTTCTTT. Residues: CASSFRGLTEAFF. The full variable domain, with the rest looked up from reference TRBV5-4 and TRBJ1-1, is ETGVTQSPTHLIKTRGQQVTLRCSSQSGHNTVSWYQQALGQGPQFIFQYYREEENGRGNFPPRFSGLQFPNYSSELNVNALELDDSALYLCASSFRGLTEAFFGQGTRLTVV.

The rearrangement joins TRBV6-1 to TRBJ1-2; D might be TRBD1 (6 bases). The V gene lost 7 bases and the J gene lost 3 bases, with 12 bases spanning the gap. The length of the CDR3 is 13 residues. Germline V gene lookup returns CDR1 MNHNS and CDR2 SASEGT. In nucleotides, the CDR3 is TGTGCCAGCATGGGGGCGCGCTACTATGGCTACACCTTC. Its protein is CASMGARYYGYTF.

This clone came up once. This rearrangement joins TRBV10-3 to TRBJ1-2; D uncertain. V shed 11 bases and J shed 4 bases, with 17 bases lying between them. Germline V gene lookup returns CDR1 ENHRY and CDR2 SYGVKD. This CDR3 is built from 13 residues. CDR3 sequence: CAVSGATPYGYTF. Here the CDR3 DNA reads TGTGCCGTCTCAGGTGCCACCCCCTATGGCTACACCTTC.

The rearrangement joins TRBV9 to TRBJ2-7, with D perhaps matching TRBD2 (5 bases). CDR3 length: 15 residues. V was pared by 0 bases and J by 2 bases, with 12 bases between. Germline loops: CDR1 SGDLS, CDR2 YYNGEE. For the CDR3, the DNA is TGTGCCAGCAGCGTAGCCCCGGGAACACCCTACGAGCAGTACTTC. Protein sequence: CASSVAPGTPYEQYF. Variable domain in full (rest from reference TRBV9 and TRBJ2-7): DSGVTQTPKHLITATGQRVTLRCSPRSGDLSVYWYQQSLDQGLQFLIQYYNGEERAKGNILERFSAQQFPDLHSELNLSSLELGDSALYFCASSVAPGTPYEQYFGPGTRLTVT.